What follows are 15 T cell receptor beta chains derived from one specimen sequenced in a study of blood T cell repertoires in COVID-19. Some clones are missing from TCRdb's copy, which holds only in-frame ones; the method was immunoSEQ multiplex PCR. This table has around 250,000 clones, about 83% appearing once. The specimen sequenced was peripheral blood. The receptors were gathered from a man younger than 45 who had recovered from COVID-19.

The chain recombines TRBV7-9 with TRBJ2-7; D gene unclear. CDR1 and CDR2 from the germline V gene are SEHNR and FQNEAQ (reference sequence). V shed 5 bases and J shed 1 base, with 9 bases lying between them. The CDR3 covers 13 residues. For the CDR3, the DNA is TGTGCCAGCAGCAATCCCCTGTCCTACGAGCAGTACTTC. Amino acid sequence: CASSNPLSYEQYF.

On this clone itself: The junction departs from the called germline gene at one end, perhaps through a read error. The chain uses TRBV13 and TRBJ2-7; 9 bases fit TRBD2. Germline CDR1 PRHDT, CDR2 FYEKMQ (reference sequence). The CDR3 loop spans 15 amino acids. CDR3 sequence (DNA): TGTGCCAGCAGCTTTAGCGGGAGTCCCTCCGACGAGCAGTACTTC. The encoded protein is CASSFSGSPSDEQYF.

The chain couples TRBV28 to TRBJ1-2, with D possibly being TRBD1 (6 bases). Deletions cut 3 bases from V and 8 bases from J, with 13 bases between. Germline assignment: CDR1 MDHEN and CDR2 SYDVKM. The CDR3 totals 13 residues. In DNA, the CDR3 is TGTGCCAGCAGTTTGGGGGCTCCGTCCGGCTACACCTTC. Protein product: CASSLGAPSGYTF.

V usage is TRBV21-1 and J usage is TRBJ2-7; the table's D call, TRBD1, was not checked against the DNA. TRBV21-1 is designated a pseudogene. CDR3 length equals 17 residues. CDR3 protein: CASSKEQGRPSTYEQYF. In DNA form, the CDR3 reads TGTGCCAGCAGCAAAGAACAGGGTAGACCTTCCACCTACGAGCAGTACTTC.

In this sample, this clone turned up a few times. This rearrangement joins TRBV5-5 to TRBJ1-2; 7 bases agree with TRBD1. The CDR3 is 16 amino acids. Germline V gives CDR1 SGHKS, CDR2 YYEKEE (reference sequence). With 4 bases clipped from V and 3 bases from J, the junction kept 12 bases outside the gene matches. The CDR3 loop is CASSRDRVPWYYGYTF. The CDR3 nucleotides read TGTGCCAGCAGCAGAGACAGGGTTCCGTGGTACTATGGCTACACCTTC.

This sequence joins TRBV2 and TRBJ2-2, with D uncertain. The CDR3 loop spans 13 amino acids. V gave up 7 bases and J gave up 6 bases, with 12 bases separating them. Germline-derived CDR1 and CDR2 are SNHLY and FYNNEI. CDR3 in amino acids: CASTLERPGELFF. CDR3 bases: TGTGCCAGCACGCTAGAGAGACCCGGGGAGCTGTTTTTT.

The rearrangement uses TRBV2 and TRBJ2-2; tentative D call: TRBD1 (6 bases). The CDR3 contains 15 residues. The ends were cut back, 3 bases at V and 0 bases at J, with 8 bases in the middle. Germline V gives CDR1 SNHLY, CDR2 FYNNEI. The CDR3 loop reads CASSDQGTNTGELFF. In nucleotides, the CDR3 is TGTGCCAGCAGTGACCAGGGGACGAACACCGGGGAGCTGTTTTTT.

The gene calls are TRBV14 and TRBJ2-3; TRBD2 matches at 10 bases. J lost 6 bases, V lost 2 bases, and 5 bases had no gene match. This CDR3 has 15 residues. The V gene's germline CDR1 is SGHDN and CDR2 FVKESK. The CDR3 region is CASSQPGLATDTQYF. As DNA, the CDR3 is TGTGCCAGCAGCCAACCGGGACTAGCGACCGATACGCAGTATTTT.

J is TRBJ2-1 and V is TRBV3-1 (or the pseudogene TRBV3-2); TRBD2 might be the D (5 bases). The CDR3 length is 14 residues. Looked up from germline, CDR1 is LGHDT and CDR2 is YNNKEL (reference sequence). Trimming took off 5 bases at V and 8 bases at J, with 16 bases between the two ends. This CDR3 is CASSSGPGGDEQFF. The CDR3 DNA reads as TGTGCCAGCAGCTCAGGCCCCGGAGGAGATGAGCAGTTCTTC.

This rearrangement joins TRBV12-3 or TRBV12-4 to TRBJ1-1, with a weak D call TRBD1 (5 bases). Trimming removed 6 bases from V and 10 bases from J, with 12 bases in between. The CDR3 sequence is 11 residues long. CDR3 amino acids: CASSPNTGAFF. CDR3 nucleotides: TGTGCCAGCAGCCCCAATACAGGAGCTTTCTTT.

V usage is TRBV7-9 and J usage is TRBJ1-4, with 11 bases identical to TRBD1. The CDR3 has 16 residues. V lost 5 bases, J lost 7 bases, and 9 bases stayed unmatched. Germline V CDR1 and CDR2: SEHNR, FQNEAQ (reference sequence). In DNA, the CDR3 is TGTGCCAGCAGCGTACCCTCCGGGACAGGGGGTGAAAAACTGTTTTTT. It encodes CASSVPSGTGGEKLFF.

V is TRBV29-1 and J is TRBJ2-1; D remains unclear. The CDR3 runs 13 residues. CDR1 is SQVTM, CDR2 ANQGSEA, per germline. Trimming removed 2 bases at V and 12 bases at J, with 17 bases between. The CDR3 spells CSVETSSGSGQFF. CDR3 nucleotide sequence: TGCAGCGTTGAAACCAGTTCCGGATCGGGGCAGTTCTTC.

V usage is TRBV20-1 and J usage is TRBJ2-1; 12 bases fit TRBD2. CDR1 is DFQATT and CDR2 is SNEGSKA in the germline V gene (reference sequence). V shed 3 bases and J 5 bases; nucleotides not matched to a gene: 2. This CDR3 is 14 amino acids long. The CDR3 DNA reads TGCAGTGCTAGTTGGACTAGCGGGAACAATGAGCAGTTCTTC. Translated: CSASWTSGNNEQFF.

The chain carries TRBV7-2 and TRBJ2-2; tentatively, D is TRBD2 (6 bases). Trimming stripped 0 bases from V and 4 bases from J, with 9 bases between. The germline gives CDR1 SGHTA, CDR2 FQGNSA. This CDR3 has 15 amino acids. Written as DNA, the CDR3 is TGTGCCAGCAGCTTAGCCGGGAGCCGCACCGGGGAGCTGTTTTTT. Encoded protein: CASSLAGSRTGELFF. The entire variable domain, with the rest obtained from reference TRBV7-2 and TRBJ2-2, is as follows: GAGVSQSPSNKVTEKGKDVELRCDPISGHTALYWYRQSLGQGLEFLIYFQGNSAPDKSGLPSDRFSAERTGGSVSTLTIQRTQQEDSAVYLCASSLAGSRTGELFFGEGSRLTVL.

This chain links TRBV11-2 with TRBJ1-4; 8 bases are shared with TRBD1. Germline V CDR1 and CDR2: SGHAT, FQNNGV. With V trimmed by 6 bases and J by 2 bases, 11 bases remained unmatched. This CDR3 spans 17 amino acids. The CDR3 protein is CASSLITGGETNEKLFF. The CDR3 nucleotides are TGTGCCAGCAGTTTAATAACAGGGGGAGAGACTAATGAAAAACTGTTTTTT.